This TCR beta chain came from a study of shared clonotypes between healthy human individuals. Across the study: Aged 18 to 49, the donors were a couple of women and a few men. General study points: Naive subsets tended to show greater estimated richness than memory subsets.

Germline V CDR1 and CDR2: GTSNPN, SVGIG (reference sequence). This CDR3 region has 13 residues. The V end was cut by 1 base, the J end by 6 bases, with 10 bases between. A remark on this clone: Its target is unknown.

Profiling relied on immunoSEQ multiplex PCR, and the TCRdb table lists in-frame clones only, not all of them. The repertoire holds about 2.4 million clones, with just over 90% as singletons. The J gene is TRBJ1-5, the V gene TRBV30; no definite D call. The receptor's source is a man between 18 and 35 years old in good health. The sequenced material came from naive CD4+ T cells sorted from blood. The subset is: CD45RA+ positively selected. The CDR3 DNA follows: TGTGCCTGGAGTGCCGAGGTAGCTCAGCCCCAGCATTTT. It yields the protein CAWSAEVAQPQHF.